One sample yielded the 32 T cell receptor beta chains listed below, sequenced in a study of blood T cells in healthy people across ages. Together with a sample-barcoded 5' primer, a J-beta primer mix was included in a second PCR lasting roughly 6 to 12 cycles. TCRdb ran MiXCR on the 5' RACE reads and lists one entry per CDR3 protein. Of roughly 2 million distinct CDR3 sequences listed, around half are singletons. Sequenced material: blood. These receptors were collected from a woman aged 35 to 49 in good health.

This sequence joins TRBV11-1 and TRBJ1-1; D not resolved. The germline V gene has CDR1 SGHAT and CDR2 FQDESV (reference sequence). There are 17 residues in the CDR3. V was trimmed by 2 bases and J by 0 bases, leaving 16 bases between them. The CDR3 DNA reads TGTGCCAGCAGCTTAAAGCATGGAACCCTCATGAACACTGAAGCTTTCTTT. This encodes CASSLKHGTLMNTEAFF. Full variable domain (outside the CDR3, taken from reference TRBV11-1 and TRBJ1-1): EAEVAQSPRYKITEKSQAVAFWCDPISGHATLYWYRQILGQGPELLVQFQDESVVDDSQLPKDRFSAERLKGVDSTLKIQPAELGDSAMYLCASSLKHGTLMNTEAFFGQGTRLTVV.

V usage is TRBV20-1 and J usage is TRBJ2-7; the D is unclear. Germline V gene sequence: CDR1 DFQATT, CDR2 SNEGSKA (reference sequence). This CDR3 region has 14 residues. Trimming took off 0 bases at V and 1 base at J, with 10 bases between the two ends. The CDR3 DNA follows: TGCAGTGCTAGAGACTCGGACGAGTCCTACGAGCAGTACTTC. As protein: CSARDSDESYEQYF.

This sequence joins TRBV6-2 or TRBV6-3 and TRBJ2-7; D possibly corresponds to TRBD1 (6 bases). This CDR3 has 13 residues. Trimming pared 2 bases from V and 7 bases from J, leaving 12 bases between. Germline CDR1 reads MNHEY; CDR2 reads SVGEGT. The CDR3, as DNA: TGTGCCAGCAGTTACGTGGGGGCCGTAGAGCAGTACTTC. Amino acids: CASSYVGAVEQYF.

This clonotype turned up a few times. J is TRBJ2-5 and V is TRBV10-3; 16 bases match TRBD2. V gave up 2 bases and J gave up 3 bases; unmatched junction bases: 9. Germline CDR1 is ENHRY and CDR2 is SYGVKD. The CDR3 covers 19 residues. The CDR3 DNA is TGTGCCATCAGTGAGGGGACTAGCGGGGGGGCCCCAGAGGAAGAGACCCAGTACTTC. It yields the protein CAISEGTSGGAPEEETQYF.

The V and J genes are TRBV24-1 and TRBJ2-1; D might be TRBD2 (6 bases). Trimming took 3 bases from V and 8 from J, leaving 10 bases between them. The CDR3 is 13 residues long. CDR1 and CDR2 from the germline V gene are KGHDR and SFDVKD. CDR3 loop: CATSDGGAYEQFF. CDR3 nucleotides: TGTGCCACCAGTGATGGCGGGGCGTATGAGCAGTTCTTC.

In this sample, this clonotype turned up a few times. The chain has TRBV12-3 or TRBV12-4 and TRBJ2-3; 7 bases agree with TRBD2. The CDR3 loop spans 15 amino acids. Unmatched junction bases numbered 9, after V lost 5 bases and J lost 4 bases. The CDR3 DNA reads as TGTGCCAGCAGTCCGCGGACTGGGAGGGCAGATACGCAGTATTTT. It codes for CASSPRTGRADTQYF.

This clonotype was seen only a few times. This chain links TRBV20-1 with TRBJ2-5; 8 nucleotides agree with TRBD1. Germline CDR1 DFQATT, CDR2 SNEGSKA (reference sequence). The J segment lost 7 bases and the V segment lost 5 bases, leaving 15 bases of the junction unmatched. This CDR3 is 15 amino acids long. In DNA, the CDR3 is TGCAGTGCTCTTCGACAGGGGAGATCACTAGTGACCCAGTACTTC. This codes for CSALRQGRSLVTQYF.

This chain joins TRBV2 and TRBJ2-3; 9 nucleotides line up with TRBD2. Trimming cost V 6 bases and J 6 bases; bases outside gene matches: 13. Per germline, CDR1 SNHLY and CDR2 FYNNEI. The CDR3 length is 16 residues. CDR3 sequence (DNA): TGTGCCAGCAGCTCGCTACCGGGACTAGCAGCGGATACGCAGTATTTT. Translation: CASSSLPGLAADTQYF.

V and J are TRBV6-1 and TRBJ2-7; a weak D match, TRBD1 (6 bases). This CDR3 comprises 12 residues. Deletions cut 11 bases from V and 2 bases from J, with 13 bases between. Germline CDR1 is MNHNS and CDR2 is SASEGT. For the CDR3, the DNA is TGTGCCTGCCGGGACAAAACCTACGAGCAGTACTTC. It specifies CACRDKTYEQYF.

To note about this clonotype: At one end the junction does not follow the germline gene, possibly because of a read error. This sequence joins TRBV7-9 and TRBJ1-2; maybe TRBD1 (6 bases). CDR3 length: 16 amino acids. CDR1 and CDR2 (germline): SEHNR, FQNEAQ (reference sequence). CDR3 sequence reads: CASSDLLGQMMHGHTF. The DNA of the CDR3 is TGTGCCAGCAGCGATTTACTTGGACAGATGATGCATGGCCACACCTTC.

The CDR3 DNA sequence: TGTGCCAGCAGTTCCAGGCCGGGGAAGACCCAGTACTTC. Translation: CASSSRPGKTQYF. J is TRBJ2-5 and V is TRBV12-3 or TRBV12-4; D might be TRBD2 (5 bases). The CDR3 extends over 13 amino acids. V gave up 4 bases and J gave up 6 bases, with 12 bases separating them.

This chain's CDR3 is CASSIGNSYNEQFF. The CDR3 bases are TGTGCCAGTAGTATCGGGAACAGCTACAATGAGCAGTTCTTC. The chain has TRBV19 and TRBJ2-1, with a possible D match to TRBD2 (5 bases). V lost 3 bases to trimming and J lost 3 bases, with 9 bases between them. The CDR3 extends over 14 amino acids. Germline V lookup: CDR1 LNHDA, CDR2 SQIVND (reference sequence).

The chain uses TRBV12-3 or TRBV12-4 and TRBJ2-1; perhaps TRBD1 as D (5 bases). This CDR3 comprises 15 residues. Trimming cost V 5 bases and J 5 bases, with 16 bases left between them. CDR3 coding DNA: TGTGCCAGCAGTCAACAGGACCCCCCAAACAATGAGCAGTTCTTC. Protein product: CASSQQDPPNNEQFF.

The V and J genes are TRBV2 and TRBJ2-3; the match to TRBD1 covers 11 bases. V shed 4 bases, J shed 4 bases, and the junction held 4 bases outside the gene matches. The CDR3 is made up of 15 amino acids. Germline CDR1 reads SNHLY; CDR2 reads FYNNEI. The CDR3 here is CASSADRGLADTQYF. For the CDR3, the DNA is TGTGCCAGCAGTGCGGACAGGGGGCTCGCAGATACGCAGTATTTT.

The chain recombines TRBV12-3 or TRBV12-4 with TRBJ2-3, with 16 bases lining up with TRBD2. V was pared by 5 bases and J by 5 bases, with 10 bases of the junction left unmatched. The CDR3 length is 18 residues. The CDR3 bases are TGTGCCAGCAGTGTCACCGGGACTAGCGGGGGGGCGCGAGATACGCAGTATTTT. It yields the protein CASSVTGTSGGARDTQYF.

This chain connects TRBV20-1 to TRBJ1-5; D ambiguous. Germline CDR1 is DFQATT and CDR2 is SNEGSKA (reference sequence). There are 14 residues in the CDR3. The V gene lost 0 bases and the J gene lost 1 base, with 7 bases spanning the gap. The CDR3 sequence: CSARDGWSNQPQHF. The CDR3 DNA reads TGCAGTGCTAGAGACGGTTGGAGCAATCAGCCCCAGCATTTT.

DNA for the CDR3: TGTGCCAGCGGGCAGCGGGGTGAGGCAGATACGCAGTATTTT. Its translation: CASGQRGEADTQYF. The chain couples TRBV6-5 to TRBJ2-3; 7 bases are shared with TRBD2. Germline V gene data show CDR1 as MNHEY and CDR2 as SVGAGI. The CDR3 contains 14 residues. Unmatched junction bases numbered 9, after V lost 8 bases and J lost 4 bases.

This clonotype is a singleton in its sample. The chain is built from TRBV4-2 and TRBJ2-7; possibly TRBD2 for D (5 bases). Germline V lookup: CDR1 LGHNA, CDR2 YNFKEQ. The CDR3 contains 16 residues. The ends were cut back, 2 bases at V and 2 bases at J, with 16 bases in the middle. In DNA form, the CDR3 reads TGTGCCAGCAGCCAACCAACACGGGAAGGTACCTACGAGCAGTACTTC. Translating it yields CASSQPTREGTYEQYF.

This clonotype was observed a few times. The rearrangement links TRBV4-3 to TRBJ2-4, with D perhaps matching TRBD1 (6 bases). This CDR3 has 13 residues. V lost 4 bases to trimming and J lost 13 bases, with 17 bases between them. The germline V gene has CDR1 LGHNA and CDR2 YSLEER. CDR3 residues: CASSRIQGREQYF. CDR3 bases: TGCGCCAGCAGCCGGATACAGGGTAGGGAGCAGTACTTC.

Here the CDR3 reads CASSLGSSGFQETQYF. The DNA for the CDR3 is TGTGCCAGCAGTTTGGGGTCTAGCGGCTTCCAAGAGACCCAGTACTTC. The J gene is TRBJ2-5, the V gene TRBV27; 7 bases line up with TRBD2. CDR3 size: 16 residues. J was trimmed by 1 base and V by 3 bases; bases with no gene match: 8. Per germline, CDR1 MNHEY and CDR2 SMNVEV (reference sequence).

This rearrangement joins TRBV7-6 to TRBJ2-3, with 9 nucleotides matching TRBD2. Germline CDR1 is SGHVS and CDR2 is FNYEAQ. The CDR3 has 18 residues. V shed 0 bases, J shed 2 bases, and the junction held 9 bases outside the gene matches. The DNA for the CDR3 is TGTGCCAGCAGCTTAGCGTTAAGCGGGGGGCCCCACACAGATACGCAGTATTTT. This gives the protein CASSLALSGGPHTDTQYF. The variable domain in full, with the rest retrieved from reference TRBV7-6 and TRBJ2-3, is GAGVSQSPRYKVTKRGQDVALRCDPISGHVSLYWYRQALGQGPEFLTYFNYEAQQDKSGLPNDRFSAERPEGSISTLTIQRTEQRDSAMYRCASSLALSGGPHTDTQYFGPGTRLTVL.

This chain uses TRBV7-9 with TRBJ1-2; no definite D call. The length of the CDR3 is 15 residues. Germline lookup yields CDR1 SEHNR and CDR2 FQNEAQ (reference sequence). With 1 base removed from V and 4 bases from J, the gap between germline ends came to 13 bases. CDR3 bases: TGTGCCAGCAGCTTAGTTAACACGGAGTCCTATGGCTACACCTTC. Its protein product is CASSLVNTESYGYTF.

This clonotype has just a few counts. The V gene is TRBV6-5, the J gene TRBJ2-1, with 7 bases fitting TRBD1. Germline-derived CDR1 and CDR2 are MNHEY and SVGAGI. The CDR3 runs to 15 residues. Unmatched junction bases numbered 6, after V lost 2 bases and J lost 5 bases. The CDR3 DNA reads TGTGCCAGCAGTTACGCCGGGACAGAAAACAATGAGCAGTTCTTC. Translating gives CASSYAGTENNEQFF.

In this sample, this clonotype turned up once. V is TRBV10-3 and J is TRBJ2-3; D unresolved. Germline lookup yields CDR1 ENHRY and CDR2 SYGVKD. The CDR3 runs to 14 residues. V was trimmed by 4 bases and J by 2 bases, leaving 10 bases between them. The CDR3 bases are TGTGCCATCAGTGTTAATAGCTTCACAGATACGCAGTATTTT. It codes for CAISVNSFTDTQYF.

The chain joins TRBV5-1 to TRBJ1-2, with a weak D call TRBD1 (5 bases). The CDR3 totals 13 residues. From germline, CDR1 is SGHRS and CDR2 YFSETQ. The V gene lost 4 bases and the J gene lost 4 bases, with 11 bases spanning the gap. CDR3 protein: CASSPVQGYGYTF. Here the CDR3 DNA reads TGCGCCAGCAGCCCTGTGCAGGGCTATGGCTACACCTTC.

This clonotype has just a few counts. This chain joins TRBV18 and TRBJ2-5; TRBD2 might be the D (7 bases). The DNA end is a closer match to TRBJ2-7, so the J assignment may be wrong. The CDR3 is 15 residues long. CDR1 and CDR2 from the germline V gene are KGHSH and LQKENI. The CDR3 loop reads CASSPRGPPLYEQYF. For the CDR3, the DNA is TGTGCCAGCTCACCGCGGGGGCCTCCACTCTACGAGCAGTACTTC.

This chain connects TRBV6-1 to TRBJ1-1, with 7 bases matching TRBD1. The CDR3 is 13 residues long. The V gene end was trimmed by 10 bases and the J gene end by 2 bases; junction bases not matched to a gene: 7. Per germline, CDR1 MNHNS and CDR2 SASEGT. The CDR3: CATRGTVNTEAFF. The CDR3 DNA reads as TGTGCCACGAGGGGGACAGTTAACACTGAAGCTTTCTTT.

This clonotype has only a few counts. The genes are TRBV20-1 and TRBJ2-7; 12 bases fit TRBD2. The better agreement between TRBJ2-5 and the DNA end casts doubt on the J call. From germline, CDR1 is DFQATT and CDR2 SNEGSKA (reference sequence). The CDR3 has 16 amino acids. The CDR3 region has the DNA TGCAGTGCTAGAGATCCCCTAGCGGGGGGGTCCCGGACCCAGTACTTC. Its protein product is CSARDPLAGGSRTQYF.

This chain links TRBV15 with TRBJ1-5; D may be TRBD1 (5 bases). The germline V gene has CDR1 LNHNV and CDR2 YYDKDF (reference sequence). This CDR3 is built from 15 residues. V was trimmed by 5 bases and J by 4 bases, leaving 15 bases between them. The CDR3 nucleotides read TGTGCCACCAGCGACAGCCTGAAATCGAATCAGCCCCAGCATTTT. Protein product: CATSDSLKSNQPQHF.

The V and J genes are TRBV2 and TRBJ2-4; 9 bases are a match to TRBD1. With V trimmed by 7 bases and J by 5 bases, 9 bases remained unmatched. The CDR3 sequence is 15 residues long. Germline lookup yields CDR1 SNHLY and CDR2 FYNNEI. In nucleotides, the CDR3 is TGTGCCAGCATATCCGGGACAGGGAGGCAAAACATTCAGTACTTC. Its translation is CASISGTGRQNIQYF.

This clonotype came up a few times. This chain connects TRBV28 to TRBJ2-7, with D perhaps matching TRBD1 (6 bases). Germline V gives CDR1 MDHEN, CDR2 SYDVKM. The CDR3 spans 15 residues. Trimming shortened V by 5 bases and J by 0 bases, and 14 bases separated the two germline ends. This CDR3 is CASSQLQGLSYEQYF. In nucleotides, the CDR3 is TGTGCCAGCAGTCAACTACAGGGTCTCTCCTACGAGCAGTACTTC.

The chain is built from TRBV20-1 and TRBJ2-7; D is uncertain. The CDR3 sequence is 13 residues long. Trimming took 0 bases from V and 1 from J, leaving 7 bases between them. CDR1 and CDR2 from the germline V gene are DFQATT and SNEGSKA (reference sequence). The CDR3 nucleotides are TGCAGTGCTAGAGAGGACGTTTCCTACGAGCAGTACTTC. Translating gives CSAREDVSYEQYF.